This passage covers 9 T cell receptor beta chains from one sample sequenced in a study of T-cell reconstitution after alpha-beta-depleted transplantation in children. Preparing the TCRbeta library involved the use of unique molecular identifiers. One entry per CDR3 protein results from TCRdb running MiXCR on the PCR reads. This table has 200,000 to 250,000 distinct CDR3 sequences, around 7.7% appearing once. The sequences come from PBMCs, mostly from graft donor cells, collected 360 days after TCRalphabeta/CD19-depleted stem cell transplant. Receptor source: a male patient under 10 years old who had a stem cell transplant for acute myeloid leukemia, so the T cells may come from the graft donor.

The rearrangement uses TRBV4-2 and TRBJ2-7, with TRBD2 identical over 8 bases. The CDR3 sequence is 16 residues long. V gave up 1 base and J gave up 2 bases; unmatched junction bases: 7. CDR1 is LGHNA and CDR2 is YNFKEQ in the germline V gene. For the CDR3, the DNA is TGTGCCAGCAGCCAAGGTGGGCTAGCGGGTACCTACGAGCAGTACTTC. The encoded protein is CASSQGGLAGTYEQYF.

This clonotype was counted ten times or more. V is TRBV6-2 or TRBV6-3 and J is TRBJ1-1; 8 bases are shared with TRBD1. The CDR3 has 16 amino acids. With V trimmed by 5 bases and J by 1 base, 9 bases remained unmatched. Germline CDR1 is MNHEY and CDR2 is SVGEGT. CDR3 region: CASSGGTGGANTEAFF. The DNA of the CDR3 is TGTGCCAGCAGTGGGGGGACAGGAGGGGCGAACACTGAAGCTTTCTTT.

This clonotype was recorded at least ten times. The chain is built from TRBV12-3 or TRBV12-4 and TRBJ2-3; the match to TRBD2 covers 9 bases. CDR3 length equals 15 residues. The ends lost 5 bases at V and 4 bases at J; junction bases unmatched: 7. Here the CDR3 DNA reads TGTGCCAGCAGTCGCGAGGGACTAGCAGCAGATACGCAGTATTTT. Protein sequence: CASSREGLAADTQYF.

This clonotype was observed at least ten times. The genes are TRBV7-3 and TRBJ2-1; D gene ambiguous. The CDR3 is 16 residues long. Trimming pared 2 bases from V and 0 bases from J, leaving 11 bases between. In germline, CDR1 is SGHTA, CDR2 FQGTGA. Here the CDR3 reads CASSLVQRSSYNEQFF. The CDR3 nucleotides are TGTGCCAGCAGCTTAGTCCAACGTAGCTCCTACAATGAGCAGTTCTTC.

In this sample, this clonotype turned up a few times. The J gene is TRBJ2-4, the V gene TRBV20-1; possible D gene TRBD1, 5 bases. Trimming pared 7 bases from V and 6 bases from J, leaving 10 bases between. Germline-derived CDR1 and CDR2 are DFQATT and SNEGSKA (reference sequence). This CDR3 is 11 amino acids long. The CDR3 sequence: CSVGAANIQYF. The CDR3 DNA reads TGCAGTGTAGGGGCGGCAAACATTCAGTACTTC.

In its sample, this clonotype was seen many times. V is TRBV20-1 and J is TRBJ2-5; D uncertain. The CDR3 sequence is 11 residues long. In germline, CDR1 is DFQATT, CDR2 SNEGSKA (reference sequence). Between the trimmed V and J ends, which lost 1 base and 2 bases, there was a span of 2 bases. The chain's CDR3 is CSARGQETQYF. CDR3 sequence (DNA): TGCAGTGCTAGAGGACAAGAGACCCAGTACTTC.

The rearrangement uses TRBV12-3 or TRBV12-4 and TRBJ1-5; D is ambiguous. Trimming removed 6 bases from V and 9 bases from J, with 18 bases in between. This CDR3 is built from 14 residues. The CDR3 loop is CASSQDGLGGPQHF. CDR3 DNA: TGTGCCAGCAGCCAAGACGGACTGGGAGGGCCCCAGCATTTT.

This clonotype has ten or more counts. V is TRBV12-3 or TRBV12-4 and J is TRBJ2-3, with TRBD2 matching 10 bases. This CDR3 has 17 amino acids. J was trimmed by 5 bases and V by 5 bases; bases with no gene match: 13. DNA of the CDR3: TGTGCCAGCAGTCCGATAGCGGGGGGCTTGGTTCAAGATACGCAGTATTTT. Encoded protein: CASSPIAGGLVQDTQYF.

This clonotype was seen a few times. The chain employs TRBV7-9 and TRBJ1-5, with a weak D call TRBD1 (5 bases). The germline CDR1 and CDR2 sequences are SEHNR and FQNEAQ (reference sequence). V was trimmed by 2 bases and J by 3 bases, leaving 8 bases between them. The CDR3 covers 14 residues. The CDR3 nucleotides read TGTGCCAGCAGCTTATACAGGATCAATCAGCCCCAGCATTTT. Translating it yields CASSLYRINQPQHF.